This T cell receptor beta chain was obtained from a study of blood T cell repertoires in COVID-19 (dated by TCRdb to 2020 to 2022). About the full investigation: Collaborator samples came from the United States, Italy and Spain and covered acute and convalescent phases of COVID-19. The material from the prospective study consisted of cDNA or gDNA derived from T cells, B-cell-depleted T cells, or PBMCs. Subjects who had been exposed to COVID-19, were actively infected with it, or had recovered from it provided the deeply sampled blood TCRbeta repertoires that made up the dataset. A freely available public database, intended as a resource for researchers studying the immune response to SARS-CoV-2, is where the repertoires were released. The samples were drawn from two sources: the first 160 participants of the ongoing ImmuneRACE study, and 1,000 to 1,500 subjects contributed by 6 global collaborators. Sample metadata almost always included a de-identified subject ID, COVID-19 status, age in years and sex. Where HLA class I and class II types were available, the types were taken from metadata supplied by the sample provider, not from assay-based typing. Findings and caveats that apply to the study as a whole: Clinical and demographic metadata were provided uncurated, with the amount varying by source and participant.

V is pared back by 0 bases and J by 2 bases, with 9 bases lying between the germline termini. CDR1 and CDR2 were assigned from the germline V gene as SGDLS and YYNGEE. Spanning cysteine to phenylalanine, the CDR3 consists of 15 amino acids. Here the CDR3 DNA is all that survives: 45 bases in frame from base 1. In Seattle, one collaborating source enrolled patients while the infection was active and tracked those patients longitudinally over the course of disease. Whole blood was collected in K2EDTA tubes by collaborating institutions according to the institutions' own protocols. For TCRbeta analysis, collaborators shipped samples in one of three forms: frozen whole blood, isolated PBMCs, or DNA extracted from either of those sample types. Worth noting for this clone: This receptor's antigen is unknown. Base qualities are not provided; no much larger clone lies one nucleotide away.

TCRbeta CDR3 regions were amplified from genomic DNA by means of the immunoSEQ Assay, a bias-controlled multiplex PCR. The published analysis was carried out like this. The number of nucleated cells in each sample was estimated from the amplification of reference gene primers within the assay. To quantify the absolute abundance of each unique TCRbeta CDR3 rearrangement, sequence reads were collapsed and filtered. For each sample, productive Simpson clonality was calculated by taking the square root of Simpson's diversity index across productive rearrangements. The clones in this table, taken by TCRdb from immuneACCESS, are in-frame only. Not every clone is retained; where verified, under half of the shortfall comes from an unresolved V gene, and the cause of the rest is unknown. For V, J and clone size, that table is used; D and trimming come from the DNA. The sample table lists 390,000 or so clones, around 90% of them with a count of one. About 2.9% of the sample is in the top ten clones.

The specimen sequenced was peripheral blood. The receptor chain draws on TRBV9 and TRBJ1-3; a tentative D call is TRBD1 (6 bases match). This sequence was found in a woman in her 30s with COVID-19, enrolled during active disease. Here the CDR3 is given as CASSVGRTAGNTIYF. Here is the DNA: TGTGCCAGCAGCGTAGGTCGGACAGCTGGAAACACCATATATTTT.